These 14 T cell receptor beta chains share one sample of origin, sequenced in a study of cytomegalovirus exposure and HLA in healthy donors. PCR used 60 Vbeta primers and 13 Jbeta primers. Using immunoSEQ multiplex PCR, the repertoire was profiled, and TCRdb retains in-frame clones only, with some absent. The repertoire consists of tens of thousands of clones, with 75% to 85% occurring once and the leading ten covering 7.8%. The sample consisted of PBMCs. These receptors were collected from a man aged 18 to 29 in good health and CMV-seropositive.

This rearrangement joins TRBV6-5 to TRBJ2-5; tentative D call: TRBD2 (7 bases). Germline CDR1 reads MNHEY; CDR2 reads SVGAGI. This CDR3 is built from 14 residues. Trimming removed 5 bases at V and 5 bases at J, with 15 bases between. This chain's CDR3 is CASSRDYQGETQYF. In nucleotides, the CDR3 is TGTGCCAGCAGTCGGGACTATCAGGGGGAGACCCAGTACTTC.

This clone was counted only a few times. The chain carries TRBV7-2 and TRBJ1-3; D is unclear. Per germline, CDR1 SGHTA and CDR2 FQGNSA. The CDR3 is 12 residues long. With 5 bases removed from V and 4 bases from J, the gap between germline ends came to 6 bases. Written as DNA, the CDR3 is TGTGCCAGCAGCCCGGGGGGAAACACCATATATTTT. Its translation is CASSPGGNTIYF.

The chain is built from TRBV10-3 and TRBJ1-1; 10 nucleotides line up with TRBD1. Looked up from germline, CDR1 is ENHRY and CDR2 is SYGVKD. V lost 10 bases and J lost 4; bases outside the gene matches: 12. This CDR3 region has 15 residues. In DNA form, the CDR3 reads TGTGCCACTGGCCGGGACAGGGGAATTAGCACTGAAGCTTTCTTT. Its protein is CATGRDRGISTEAFF.

The CDR3 sequence: CASSELGSRGSYEQYF. In DNA form, the CDR3 reads TGTGCCAGCAGTGAGCTGGGATCAAGGGGATCCTACGAGCAGTACTTC. The genes are TRBV2 and TRBJ2-7; D might be TRBD1 (5 bases). Germline CDR1 reads SNHLY; CDR2 reads FYNNEI. The germline V and J ends were trimmed by 3 bases and 1 base, with 16 bases remaining between them. The CDR3 spans 16 residues. Combining the CDR3 with reference TRBV2 and TRBJ2-7 gives the whole variable domain EPEVTQTPSHQVTQMGQEVILRCVPISNHLYFYWYRQILGQKVEFLVSFYNNEISEKSEIFDDQFSVERPDGSNFTLKIRSTKLEDSAMYFCASSELGSRGSYEQYFGPGTRLTVT.

This clone was recorded only once. This rearrangement joins TRBV6-6 to TRBJ2-1, with D possibly matching TRBD2 (7 bases). CDR1 is MNHNY and CDR2 is SVGAGI in the germline V gene (reference sequence). V dropped 7 bases and J dropped 6 bases, with 16 bases sitting between them. CDR3 size: 14 residues. CDR3 sequence reads: CASKGGDFSNEQFF. The DNA for the CDR3 is TGTGCCAGCAAGGGGGGGGATTTTAGCAATGAGCAGTTCTTC.

The V and J genes are TRBV7-6 and TRBJ2-7, with unresolved D. The CDR3 extends over 13 amino acids. Germline V gene lookup returns CDR1 SGHVS and CDR2 FNYEAQ. Trimming removed 1 base at V and 1 base at J, with 5 bases between. As DNA, the CDR3 is TGTGCCAGCAGCTTAGACAGTTCCTACGAGCAGTACTTC. Translation: CASSLDSSYEQYF.

The chain uses TRBV30 and TRBJ2-1; 12 bases fit TRBD2. Per germline, CDR1 GTSNPN and CDR2 SVGIG (reference sequence). CDR3 length: 14 residues. V trimming: 4 bases; J trimming: 4 bases; junction bases outside the gene matches: 2. This CDR3 reads CAWTGLAGYNEQFF. In DNA, the CDR3 is TGTGCCTGGACCGGACTAGCGGGATACAATGAGCAGTTCTTC.

This clone was detected only once. This sequence joins TRBV6-5 and TRBJ2-3, with D possibly TRBD2 on 6 matching bases. The V end was cut by 4 bases, the J end by 2 bases, with 7 bases between. Germline-derived CDR1 and CDR2 are MNHEY and SVGAGI. The CDR3 runs to 13 residues. The CDR3 sequence is CASSSGATDTQYF. The CDR3 region has the DNA TGTGCCAGCAGTTCGGGAGCCACAGATACGCAGTATTTT.

V is TRBV6-5 and J is TRBJ1-5; 9 bases match TRBD1. This CDR3 contains 14 residues. The V gene end was trimmed by 6 bases and the J gene end by 5 bases; junction bases not matched to a gene: 5. Germline CDR1 is MNHEY and CDR2 is SVGAGI. CDR3 bases: TGTGCCAGCAGCCAGGACAGGGGAGATCAGCCCCAGCATTTT. Translating gives CASSQDRGDQPQHF.

A few counts support this clone. This sequence joins TRBV30 and TRBJ1-1, with 8 bases identical to TRBD1. The CDR3 extends over 12 amino acids. Losses at the gene ends were 4 bases for V and 10 bases for J; bases not matched to a gene: 8. Germline CDR1 GTSNPN, CDR2 SVGIG (reference sequence). The CDR3 DNA sequence: TGTGCCTGGAACTCGCAGGGGGCTCGAGCTTTCTTT. Protein product: CAWNSQGARAFF.

DNA of the CDR3: TGTGCCAGCAGTGAAGGGACAGGGGGGATCCCCAAGGCCTACATGAACACTGAAGCTTTCTTT. Protein: CASSEGTGGIPKAYMNTEAFF. The genes are TRBV6-1 and TRBJ1-1; 10 bases agree with TRBD1. The CDR3 length is 21 residues. The germline V gene has CDR1 MNHNS and CDR2 SASEGT. Germline trimming cut 1 base from V and 0 bases from J; bases unmatched to any gene: 17.

The gene calls are TRBV10-1 and TRBJ2-2, with D uncertain. This CDR3 spans 14 amino acids. The germline gives CDR1 WNHNN, CDR2 SYGVQD (reference sequence). Deletions cut 1 base from V and 1 base from J, with 4 bases between. The CDR3 loop reads CASSEFGNTGELFF. In nucleotides, the CDR3 is TGCGCCAGCAGTGAGTTCGGGAACACCGGGGAGCTGTTTTTT.

The chain uses TRBV30 and TRBJ2-5; no clear D gene. The CDR3 runs to 13 residues. Trimming shortened V by 3 bases and J by 6 bases, and 14 bases separated the two germline ends. Per germline, CDR1 GTSNPN and CDR2 SVGIG (reference sequence). Here the CDR3 reads CAWSHRATQTQYF. For the CDR3, the DNA is TGTGCCTGGAGCCATAGAGCCACCCAGACCCAGTACTTC.

The table lists this clone with a few counts. The rearrangement joins TRBV6-1 to TRBJ1-3; no firm D call. The CDR3 totals 17 residues. Per germline, CDR1 MNHNS and CDR2 SASEGT. Trimming stripped 2 bases from V and 0 bases from J, with 14 bases between. For the CDR3, the DNA is TGTGCCAGCAGTGAAAGGCCGGGGAGCAGCTCTGGAAACACCATATATTTT. It is translated as CASSERPGSSSGNTIYF.